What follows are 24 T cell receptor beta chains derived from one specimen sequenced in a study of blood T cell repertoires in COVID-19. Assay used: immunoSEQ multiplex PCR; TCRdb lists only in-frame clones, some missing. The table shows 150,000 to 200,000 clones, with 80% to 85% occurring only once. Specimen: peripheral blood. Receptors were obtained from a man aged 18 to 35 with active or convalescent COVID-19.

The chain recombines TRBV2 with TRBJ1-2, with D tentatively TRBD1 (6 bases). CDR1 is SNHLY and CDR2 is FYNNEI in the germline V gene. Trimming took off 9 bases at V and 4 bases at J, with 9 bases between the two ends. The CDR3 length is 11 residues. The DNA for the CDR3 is TGTGCCAGTAAGACAGGCTATGGCTACACCTTC. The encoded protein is CASKTGYGYTF.

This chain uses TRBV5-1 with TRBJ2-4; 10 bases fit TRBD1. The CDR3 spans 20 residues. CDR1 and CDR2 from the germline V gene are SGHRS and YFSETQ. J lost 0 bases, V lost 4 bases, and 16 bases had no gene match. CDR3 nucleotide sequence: TGCGCCAGCAGCAAACATAGCGGGGACAGGGGTAATCTAGCCAAAAACATTCAGTACTTC. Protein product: CASSKHSGDRGNLAKNIQYF.

DNA for the CDR3: TGTGCCAGCCTGGACAGATTGACTAATGAAAAACTGTTTTTT. This translates into CASLDRLTNEKLFF. V is TRBV6-5 and J is TRBJ1-4, with a weak D call TRBD1 (6 bases). The CDR3 loop spans 14 amino acids. Trimming took 8 bases from V and 2 from J, leaving 12 bases between them. Looked up from germline, CDR1 is MNHEY and CDR2 is SVGAGI.

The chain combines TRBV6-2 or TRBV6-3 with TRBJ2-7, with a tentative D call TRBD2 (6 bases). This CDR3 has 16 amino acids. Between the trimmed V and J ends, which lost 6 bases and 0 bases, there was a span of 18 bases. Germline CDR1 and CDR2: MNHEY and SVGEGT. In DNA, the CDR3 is TGTGCCAGCAGCTATCCCCAGCGGGTGGCCTCCTACGAGCAGTACTTC. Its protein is CASSYPQRVASYEQYF.

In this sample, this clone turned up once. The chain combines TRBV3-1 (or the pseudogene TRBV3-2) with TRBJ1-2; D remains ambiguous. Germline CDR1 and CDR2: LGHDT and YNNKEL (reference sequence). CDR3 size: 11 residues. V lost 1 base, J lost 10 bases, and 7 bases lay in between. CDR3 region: CASSQANSYTF. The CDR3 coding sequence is TGTGCCAGCAGCCAAGCCAATTCCTACACCTTC.

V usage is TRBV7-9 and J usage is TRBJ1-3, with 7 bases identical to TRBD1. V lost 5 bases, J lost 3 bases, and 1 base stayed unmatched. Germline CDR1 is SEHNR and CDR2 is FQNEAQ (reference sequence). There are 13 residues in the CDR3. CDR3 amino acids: CASSRTGGNTIYF. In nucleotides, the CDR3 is TGTGCCAGCAGCCGGACAGGTGGAAACACCATATATTTT.

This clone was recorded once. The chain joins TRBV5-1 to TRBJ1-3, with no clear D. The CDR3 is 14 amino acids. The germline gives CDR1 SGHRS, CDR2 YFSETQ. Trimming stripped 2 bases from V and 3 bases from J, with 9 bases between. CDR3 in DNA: TGCGCCAGCAGCTTTACAGCTAATGGAAACACCATATATTTT. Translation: CASSFTANGNTIYF.

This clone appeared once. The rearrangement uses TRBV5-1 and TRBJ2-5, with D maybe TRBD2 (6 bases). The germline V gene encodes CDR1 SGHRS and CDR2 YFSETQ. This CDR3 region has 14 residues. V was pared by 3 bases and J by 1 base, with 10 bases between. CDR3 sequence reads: CASSSSSVQETQYF. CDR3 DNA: TGCGCCAGCAGCTCTTCTAGCGTCCAAGAGACCCAGTACTTC.

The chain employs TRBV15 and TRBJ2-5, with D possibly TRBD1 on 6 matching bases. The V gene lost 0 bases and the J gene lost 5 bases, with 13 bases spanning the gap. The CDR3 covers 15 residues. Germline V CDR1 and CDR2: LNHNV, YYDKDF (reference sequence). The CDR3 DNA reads TGTGCCACCAGCAGAGAGTGGATTGGACAGGAGACCCAGTACTTC. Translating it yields CATSREWIGQETQYF.

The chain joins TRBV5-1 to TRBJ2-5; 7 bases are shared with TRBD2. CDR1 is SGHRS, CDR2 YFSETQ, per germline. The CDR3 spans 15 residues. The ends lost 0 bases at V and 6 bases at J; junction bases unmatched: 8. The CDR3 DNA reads TGCGCCAGCAGCTTGGCCGGGGGAGGGACGAAGACCCAGTACTTC. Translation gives CASSLAGGGTKTQYF.

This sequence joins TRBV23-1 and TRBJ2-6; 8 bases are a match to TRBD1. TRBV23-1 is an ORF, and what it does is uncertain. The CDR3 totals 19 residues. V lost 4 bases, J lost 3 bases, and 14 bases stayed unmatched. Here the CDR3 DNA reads TGCGCCAGCAGTCCTCGGACAGGGAATTCTTTATGTGGGGCCAACGTCCTGACTTTC. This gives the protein CASSPRTGNSLCGANVLTF.

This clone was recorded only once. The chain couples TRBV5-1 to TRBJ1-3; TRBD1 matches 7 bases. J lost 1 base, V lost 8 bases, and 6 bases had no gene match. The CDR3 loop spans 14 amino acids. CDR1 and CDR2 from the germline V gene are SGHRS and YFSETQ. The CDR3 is CASTPGGSGNTIYF. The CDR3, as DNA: TGCGCCAGTACGCCAGGGGGTTCTGGAAACACCATATATTTT.

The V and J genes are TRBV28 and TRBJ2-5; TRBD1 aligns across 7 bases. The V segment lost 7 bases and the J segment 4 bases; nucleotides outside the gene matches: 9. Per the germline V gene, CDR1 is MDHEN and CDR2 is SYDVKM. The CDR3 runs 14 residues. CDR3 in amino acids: CASIATGTRETQYF. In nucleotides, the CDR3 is TGTGCCAGCATAGCGACAGGGACAAGAGAGACCCAGTACTTC.

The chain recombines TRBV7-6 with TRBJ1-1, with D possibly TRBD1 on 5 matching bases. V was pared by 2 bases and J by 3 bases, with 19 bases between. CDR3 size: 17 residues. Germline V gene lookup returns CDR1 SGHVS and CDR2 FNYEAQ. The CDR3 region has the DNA TGTGCCAGCAGCTTACAAGGGGCCCCCACGGTTGACACTGAAGCTTTCTTT. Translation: CASSLQGAPTVDTEAFF.

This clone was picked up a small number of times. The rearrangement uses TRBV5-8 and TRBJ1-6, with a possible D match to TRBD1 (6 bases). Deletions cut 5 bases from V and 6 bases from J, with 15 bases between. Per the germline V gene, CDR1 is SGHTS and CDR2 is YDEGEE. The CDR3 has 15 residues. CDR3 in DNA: TGTGCCAGCAGTTCTACAGGGAGCAGTAATTCACCCCTCCACTTT. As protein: CASSSTGSSNSPLHF.

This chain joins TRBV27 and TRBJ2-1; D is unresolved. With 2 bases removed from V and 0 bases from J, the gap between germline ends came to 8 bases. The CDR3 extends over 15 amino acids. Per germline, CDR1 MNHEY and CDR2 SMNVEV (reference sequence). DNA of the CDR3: TGTGCCAGCAGTTTAGCTTTGGCCTCCTACAATGAGCAGTTCTTC. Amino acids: CASSLALASYNEQFF.

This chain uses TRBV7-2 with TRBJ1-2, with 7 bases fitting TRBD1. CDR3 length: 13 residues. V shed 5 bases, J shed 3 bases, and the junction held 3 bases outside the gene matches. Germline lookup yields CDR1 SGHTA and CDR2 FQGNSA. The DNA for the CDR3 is TGTGCCAGCAGCAACAGGGGTCACTATGGCTACACCTTC. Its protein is CASSNRGHYGYTF. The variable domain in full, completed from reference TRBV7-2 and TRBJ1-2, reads GAGVSQSPSNKVTEKGKDVELRCDPISGHTALYWYRQSLGQGLEFLIYFQGNSAPDKSGLPSDRFSAERTGGSVSTLTIQRTQQEDSAVYLCASSNRGHYGYTFGSGTRLTVV.

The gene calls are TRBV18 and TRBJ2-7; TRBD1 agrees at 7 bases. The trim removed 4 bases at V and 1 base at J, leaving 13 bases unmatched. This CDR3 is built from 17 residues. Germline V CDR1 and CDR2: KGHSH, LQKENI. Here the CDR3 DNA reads TGTGCCAGCTCACAGGGGGCTCCCCTGTTGAATTCCTACGAGCAGTACTTC. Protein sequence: CASSQGAPLLNSYEQYF.

This CDR3 is CASSERGGQGAQEAFF. In DNA form, the CDR3 reads TGTGCCAGCAGTGAAAGGGGAGGACAGGGGGCGCAGGAAGCTTTCTTT. The gene calls are TRBV6-4 and TRBJ1-1; TRBD1 aligns across 11 bases. CDR1 is MRHNA and CDR2 is SNTAGT in the germline V gene. The CDR3 runs 16 residues. The V and J ends lost 3 bases and 8 bases, in that order; junction bases with no gene match: 11.

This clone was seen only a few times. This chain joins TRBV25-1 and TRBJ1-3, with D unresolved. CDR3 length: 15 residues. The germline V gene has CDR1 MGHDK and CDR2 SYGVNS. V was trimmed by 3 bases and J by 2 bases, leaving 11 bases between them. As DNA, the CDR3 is TGTGCCAGCAGTGACTTTGCAGGCCCTGGAAACACCATATATTTT. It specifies CASSDFAGPGNTIYF.

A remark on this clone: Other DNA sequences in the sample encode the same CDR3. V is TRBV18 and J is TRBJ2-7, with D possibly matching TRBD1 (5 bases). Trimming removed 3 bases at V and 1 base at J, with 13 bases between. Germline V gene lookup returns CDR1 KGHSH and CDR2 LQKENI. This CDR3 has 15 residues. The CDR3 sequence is CASSPGLGASYEQYF. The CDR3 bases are TGTGCCAGCTCACCGGGTCTTGGGGCTTCCTACGAGCAGTACTTC.

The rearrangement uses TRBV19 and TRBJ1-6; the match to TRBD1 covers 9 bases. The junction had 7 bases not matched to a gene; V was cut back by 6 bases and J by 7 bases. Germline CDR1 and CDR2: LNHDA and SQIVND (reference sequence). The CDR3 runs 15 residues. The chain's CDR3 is CASRITGTGNSPLHF. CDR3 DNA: TGTGCCAGTAGAATCACCGGGACAGGGAATTCACCCCTCCACTTT.

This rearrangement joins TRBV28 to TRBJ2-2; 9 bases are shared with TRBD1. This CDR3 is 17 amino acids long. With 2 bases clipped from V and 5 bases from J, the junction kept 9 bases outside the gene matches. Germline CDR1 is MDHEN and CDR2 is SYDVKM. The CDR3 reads CASSLGYRGRRTGELFF. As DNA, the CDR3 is TGTGCCAGCAGTTTAGGGTACAGGGGGCGCCGGACCGGGGAGCTGTTTTTT. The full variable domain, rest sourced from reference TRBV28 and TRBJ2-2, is DVKVTQSSRYLVKRTGEKVFLECVQDMDHENMFWYRQDPGLGLRLIYFSYDVKMKEKGDIPEGYSVSREKKERFSLILESASTNQTSMYLCASSLGYRGRRTGELFFGEGSRLTVL.

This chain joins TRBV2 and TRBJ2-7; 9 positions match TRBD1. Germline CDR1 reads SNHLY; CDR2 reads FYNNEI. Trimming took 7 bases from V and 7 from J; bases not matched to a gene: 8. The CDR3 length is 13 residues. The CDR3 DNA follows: TGTGCCAGCAAAACAGGGGGCGCGGGGGAGCAGTACTTC. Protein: CASKTGGAGEQYF.